This T cell receptor beta chain originates from a study of blood T cell repertoires in COVID-19. Study overall: In each case, the material was cDNA or gDNA derived from T cells, B-cell-depleted T cells, or PBMCs.

Authors' data handling: Reference gene primer amplification gave estimated nucleated cell counts. Assay: immunoSEQ multiplex PCR; the TCRdb copy retains only in-frame clones and omits some. Clonal size and the V and J genes are those of that table, whereas D and trimming came from the DNA. The table lists more than 300,000 clones, approximately 89% of them singletons. Followed over time, Seattle patients had been enrolled while infection was active. The CDR3 totals 13 residues. Germline CDR1 is LGHNA and CDR2 is YSLEER. Trimming left V 8 bases short and J 2 bases short, with 12 bases between. This sequence was found in a woman in her 30s with COVID-19, enrolled during active disease. Sequencing was carried out using peripheral blood. This chain links TRBV4-3 with TRBJ1-2; D unclear. CDR3: CASGPGNNYGYTF. CDR3 coding DNA: TGCGCCAGCGGTCCCGGGAACAACTATGGCTACACCTTC.